The 2 T cell receptor beta chains reported below all come from one sample, sequenced in a study of T cells in Graves' hyperthyroidism and ophthalmopathy. Amplification yielded TCR beta CDR3 regions, with RNA transcripts as the source. The HTBI primer set served for first-round RT-PCR of the TCR CDR3. TCRdb used MiXCR to reprocess the multiplex PCR reads, holding one entry per CDR3 protein. The sample has a few hundred thousand distinct CDR3 sequences; 46% are singletons. Sequences were obtained from peripheral blood or thyroid tissue (not recorded which). The receptors were sampled from an adult woman with Graves' disease, either hyperthyroidism or ophthalmopathy (not recorded which).

The rearrangement joins TRBV7-9 to TRBJ2-7; 9 bases match TRBD1. The ends lost 9 bases at V and 2 bases at J; junction bases unmatched: 5. CDR3 size: 13 residues. Germline CDR1 SEHNR, CDR2 FQNEAQ (reference sequence). The CDR3 loop reads CASSDRGPYEQYF. The CDR3, as DNA: TGTGCCAGTTCGGACAGGGGTCCCTACGAGCAGTACTTC. Full variable domain (missing parts from reference TRBV7-9 and TRBJ2-7): DTGVSQNPRHKITKRGQNVTFRCDPISEHNRLYWYRQTLGQGPEFLTYFQNEAQLEKSRLLSDRFSAERPKGSFSTLEIQRTEQGDSAMYLCASSDRGPYEQYFGPGTRLTVT.

V and J are TRBV7-9 and TRBJ2-3; D is unclear. CDR3 size: 13 residues. Between the trimmed V and J ends, which lost 1 base and 6 bases, there was a span of 8 bases. Germline V gives CDR1 SEHNR, CDR2 FQNEAQ (reference sequence). CDR3 amino acids: CASSLVRSDTQYF. The CDR3 DNA sequence: TGTGCCAGCAGCTTAGTCCGGTCGGATACGCAGTATTTT.